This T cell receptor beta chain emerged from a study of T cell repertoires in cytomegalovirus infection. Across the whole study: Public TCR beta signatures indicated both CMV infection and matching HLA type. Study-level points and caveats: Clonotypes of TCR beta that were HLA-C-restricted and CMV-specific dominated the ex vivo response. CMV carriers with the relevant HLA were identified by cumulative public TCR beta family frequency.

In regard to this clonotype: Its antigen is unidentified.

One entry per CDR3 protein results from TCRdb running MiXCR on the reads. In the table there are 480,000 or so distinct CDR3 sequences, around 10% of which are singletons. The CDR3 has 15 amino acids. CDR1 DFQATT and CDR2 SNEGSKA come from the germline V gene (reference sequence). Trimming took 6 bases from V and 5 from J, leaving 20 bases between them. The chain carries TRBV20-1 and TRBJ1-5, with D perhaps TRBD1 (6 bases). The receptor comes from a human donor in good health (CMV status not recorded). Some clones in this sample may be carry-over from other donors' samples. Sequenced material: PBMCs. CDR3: CSAPLSGDTHQPQHF. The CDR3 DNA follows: TGCAGTGCCCCCCTCTCGGGGGACACCCATCAGCCCCAGCATTTT.